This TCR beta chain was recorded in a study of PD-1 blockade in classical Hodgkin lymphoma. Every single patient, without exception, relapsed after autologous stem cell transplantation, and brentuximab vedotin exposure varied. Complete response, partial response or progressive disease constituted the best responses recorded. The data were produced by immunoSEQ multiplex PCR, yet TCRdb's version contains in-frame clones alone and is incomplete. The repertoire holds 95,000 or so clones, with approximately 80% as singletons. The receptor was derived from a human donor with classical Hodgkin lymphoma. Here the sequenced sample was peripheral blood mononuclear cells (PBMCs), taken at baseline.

The CDR3 protein is CASSPSGGDRVDYGYTF. CDR3 sequence (DNA): TGTGCCAGCAGTCCAAGTGGGGGCGACAGGGTTGACTATGGCTACACCTTC. The V and J genes are TRBV28 and TRBJ1-2, with 7 nucleotides matching TRBD1. V gave up 5 bases and J gave up 3 bases; unmatched junction bases: 15. There are 17 residues in the CDR3. Germline V gene sequence: CDR1 MDHEN, CDR2 SYDVKM.